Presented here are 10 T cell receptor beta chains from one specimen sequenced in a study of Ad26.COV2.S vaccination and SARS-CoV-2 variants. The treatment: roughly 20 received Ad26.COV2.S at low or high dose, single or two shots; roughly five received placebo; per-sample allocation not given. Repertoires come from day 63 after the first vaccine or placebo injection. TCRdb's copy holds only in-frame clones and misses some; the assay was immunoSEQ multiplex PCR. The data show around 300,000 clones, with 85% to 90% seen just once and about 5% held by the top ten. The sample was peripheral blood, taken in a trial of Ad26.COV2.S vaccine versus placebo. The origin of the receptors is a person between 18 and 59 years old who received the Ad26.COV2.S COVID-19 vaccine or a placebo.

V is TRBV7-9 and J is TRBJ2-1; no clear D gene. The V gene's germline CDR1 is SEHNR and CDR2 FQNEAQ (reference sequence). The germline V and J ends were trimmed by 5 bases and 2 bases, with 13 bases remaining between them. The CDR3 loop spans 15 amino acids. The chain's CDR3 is CASSPSPGTYNEQFF. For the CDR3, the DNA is TGTGCCAGCAGCCCTTCGCCCGGAACCTACAATGAGCAGTTCTTC.

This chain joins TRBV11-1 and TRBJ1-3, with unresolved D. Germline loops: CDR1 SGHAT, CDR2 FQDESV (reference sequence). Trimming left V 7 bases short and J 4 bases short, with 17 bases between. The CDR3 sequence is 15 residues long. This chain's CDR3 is CASTFGPFAGNTIYF. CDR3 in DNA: TGTGCCAGCACCTTCGGACCCTTCGCCGGAAACACCATATATTTT.

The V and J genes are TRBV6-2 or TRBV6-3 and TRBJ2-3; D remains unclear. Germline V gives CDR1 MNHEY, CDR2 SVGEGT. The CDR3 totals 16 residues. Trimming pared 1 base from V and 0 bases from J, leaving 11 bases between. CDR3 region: CASSYWRPKSTDTQYF. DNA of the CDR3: TGTGCCAGCAGTTACTGGCGCCCCAAAAGCACAGATACGCAGTATTTT.

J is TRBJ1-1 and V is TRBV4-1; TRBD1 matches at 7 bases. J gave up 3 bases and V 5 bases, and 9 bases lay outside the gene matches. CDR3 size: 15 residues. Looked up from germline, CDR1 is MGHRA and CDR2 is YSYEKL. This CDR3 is CASSYSGQDYTEAFF. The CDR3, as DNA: TGCGCCAGCAGCTACTCCGGACAGGATTACACTGAAGCTTTCTTT.

The CDR3 DNA is TGCGCCAGCAGCCAAGCAATAGGGGGTTACGAGCAGTACGTC. Protein product: CASSQAIGGYEQYV. The chain has TRBV4-1 and TRBJ2-7, with a tentative D call TRBD1 (6 bases). Per the germline V gene, CDR1 is MGHRA and CDR2 is YSYEKL. The V gene lost 1 base and the J gene lost 4 bases, with 11 bases spanning the gap. This CDR3 region has 14 residues.

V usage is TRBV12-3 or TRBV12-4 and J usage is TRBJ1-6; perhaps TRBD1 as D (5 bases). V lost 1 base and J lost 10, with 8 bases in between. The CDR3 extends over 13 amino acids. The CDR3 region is CASSLGRESPLHF. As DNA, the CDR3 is TGTGCCAGCAGTTTAGGCAGGGAATCACCCCTCCACTTT.

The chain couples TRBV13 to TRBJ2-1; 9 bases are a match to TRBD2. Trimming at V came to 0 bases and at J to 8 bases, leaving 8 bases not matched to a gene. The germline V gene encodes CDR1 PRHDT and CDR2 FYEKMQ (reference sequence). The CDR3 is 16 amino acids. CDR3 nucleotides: TGTGCCAGCAGCTTAGGGGGGATAGCGGGAGTTGATGAGCAGTTCTTC. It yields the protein CASSLGGIAGVDEQFF. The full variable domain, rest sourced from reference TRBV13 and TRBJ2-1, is AAGVIQSPRHLIKEKRETATLKCYPIPRHDTVYWYQQGPGQDPQFLISFYEKMQSDKGSIPDRFSAQQFSDYHSELNMSSLELGDSALYFCASSLGGIAGVDEQFFGPGTRLTVL.

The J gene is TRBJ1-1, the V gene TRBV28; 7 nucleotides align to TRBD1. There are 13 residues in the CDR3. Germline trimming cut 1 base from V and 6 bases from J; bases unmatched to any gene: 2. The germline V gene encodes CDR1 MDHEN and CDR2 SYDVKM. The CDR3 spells CASSLLTGPEAFF. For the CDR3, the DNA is TGTGCCAGCAGTTTATTGACAGGGCCTGAAGCTTTCTTT.

The CDR3 DNA reads TGTGCCAGCAGCTCCACCCTGGGGGATGAGCAGTTCTTC. Protein sequence: CASSSTLGDEQFF. The chain combines TRBV27 with TRBJ2-1; D tentatively reads TRBD1 or TRBD2 (5 bases each). This CDR3 is built from 13 residues. Trimming shortened V by 6 bases and J by 8 bases, and 14 bases separated the two germline ends. Germline V gene lookup returns CDR1 MNHEY and CDR2 SMNVEV (reference sequence).

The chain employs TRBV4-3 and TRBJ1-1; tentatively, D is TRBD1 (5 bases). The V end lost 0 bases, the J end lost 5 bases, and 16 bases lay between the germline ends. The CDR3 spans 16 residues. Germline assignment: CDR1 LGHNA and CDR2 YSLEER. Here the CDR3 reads CASSQDSGGLGTEAFF. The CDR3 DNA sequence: TGCGCCAGCAGCCAAGATAGCGGGGGACTCGGGACTGAAGCTTTCTTT.